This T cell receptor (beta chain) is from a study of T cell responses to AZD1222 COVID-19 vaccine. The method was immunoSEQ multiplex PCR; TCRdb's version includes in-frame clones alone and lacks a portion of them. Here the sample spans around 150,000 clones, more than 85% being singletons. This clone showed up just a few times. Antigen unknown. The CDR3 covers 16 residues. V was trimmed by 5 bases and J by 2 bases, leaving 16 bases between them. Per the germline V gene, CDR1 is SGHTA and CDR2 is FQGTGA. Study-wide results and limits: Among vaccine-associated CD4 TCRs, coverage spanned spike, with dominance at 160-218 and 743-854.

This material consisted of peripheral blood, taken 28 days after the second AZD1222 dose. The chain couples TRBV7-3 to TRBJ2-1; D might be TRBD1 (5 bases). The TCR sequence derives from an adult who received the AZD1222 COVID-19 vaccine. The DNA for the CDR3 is TGTGCCAGCAGCCTCCAGCAGGGCTCAACCTACAATGAGCAGTTCTTC. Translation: CASSLQQGSTYNEQFF. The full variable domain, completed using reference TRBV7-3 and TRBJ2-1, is GAGVSQTPSNKVTEKGKYVELRCDPISGHTALYWYRQSLGQGPEFLIYFQGTGAADDSGLPNDRFFAVRPEGSVSTLKIQRTERGDSAVYLCASSLQQGSTYNEQFFGPGTRLTVL.